The rows below give T cell receptor beta chains drawn from one sample of a study of T cells in Graves' hyperthyroidism and ophthalmopathy. TCRdb called the multiplex PCR reads again in MiXCR, with one record for every CDR3 protein. The sample carries about 640,000 distinct CDR3 sequences, 20% to 25% recorded once. Sequencing input: blood. The receptors stem from a man aged 25-45 years with Graves' ophthalmopathy. Both conserved end residues are part of each CDR3. The D gene is left open where the match is weak. Rows give clone size only sometimes, using once, few, many, or a class for an expanded clone.

D	size	V	J	CDR3	DNA
TRBD2	-	TRBV6-2/TRBV6-3	TRBJ2-1	CASSSLAGASYNEQFF	TGTGCCAGCAGCTCGTTAGCGGGAGCCTCCTACAATGAGCAGTTCTTC
-	few	TRBV6-1	TRBJ2-3	CASRTGFPSTDTQYF	TGTGCCAGCAGAACGGGGTTTCCTAGCACAGATACGCAGTATTTT
-	few	TRBV15	TRBJ1-3	CATSRDFRQAISGNTIYF	TGTGCCACCAGCAGAGACTTTCGACAGGCGATCTCTGGAAACACCATATATTTT
TRBD2	-	TRBV5-4	TRBJ2-7	CASSDGYGTSGREEQYF	TGTGCCAGCAGCGATGGGTACGGGACTAGCGGGAGAGAAGAGCAGTACTTC
-	few	TRBV3-1	TRBJ1-4	CASSQRRTTNEKLFF	TGTGCCAGCAGCCAAAGACGGACAACTAATGAAAAACTGTTTTTT
-	-	TRBV28	TRBJ2-2	CASTLKRGSRGELSF	TGTGCCAGCACCCTCAAGCGCGGGAGCAGGGGGGAGCTGTCTTTT
-	few	TRBV28	TRBJ2-3	CASTLGQRSTDTQYF	TGTGCCAGCACCCTAGGACAGAGAAGCACAGATACGCAGTATTTT
-	few	TRBV4-2	TRBJ2-1	CASSQDLKVSDEQFF	TGTGCCAGCAGCCAAGATCTGAAGGTTTCCGATGAGCAGTTCTTC
TRBD2	many	TRBV2	TRBJ2-7	CASSRTSGRAPYEQYF	TGTGCCAGCAGTAGGACTAGCGGGAGGGCCCCATACGAGCAGTACTTC
-	few	TRBV20-1	TRBJ2-7	CSGDDRGIYEQYF	TGCAGTGGAGATGATCGGGGGATCTACGAGCAGTACTTC
-	many	TRBV27	TRBJ1-1	CASSSSGTEAFF	TGTGCCAGCTCCTCCTCGGGCACTGAAGCTTTCTTT
TRBD1	many	TRBV5-1	TRBJ2-1	CASRHGTGIYNEQFF	TGCGCCAGCAGACATGGGACAGGGATCTACAATGAGCAGTTCTTC
-	many	TRBV30	TRBJ1-5	CAWSAAGTQPQHF	TGTGCCTGGAGTGCGGCAGGGACTCAGCCCCAGCATTTT
TRBD1	-	TRBV29-1	TRBJ2-1	CSVYSDRAYEQFF	TGCAGCGTTTATTCTGACAGGGCCTATGAGCAGTTCTTC
-	few	TRBV20-1	TRBJ1-5	CSATPGNQPQHF	TGCAGTGCTACCCCGGGAAATCAGCCCCAGCATTTT
TRBD2	few	TRBV27	TRBJ2-7	CASSWEGRSTYEQYF	TGTGCCAGCAGTTGGGAGGGGCGGTCAACCTACGAGCAGTACTTC
-	few	TRBV7-8	TRBJ2-7	CASSLAPRSYEQYF	TGTGCCAGCAGCTTAGCCCCCCGATCATACGAGCAGTACTTC
-	many	TRBV18	TRBJ2-7	CASSDRDTFYEQYF	TGTGCCAGCTCTGACCGGGACACTTTCTACGAGCAGTACTTC
-	-	TRBV27	TRBJ1-1	CASSGGDEAFF	TGTGCCAGCAGTGGGGGAGATGAAGCTTTCTTT
-	-	TRBV20-1	TRBJ2-7	CSARDMTGSSYEQYF	TGCAGTGCTAGAGATATGACGGGGAGCTCCTACGAGCAGTACTTC
TRBD2	-	TRBV20-1	TRBJ2-1	CSARDLESFGGREVAEQFF	TGCAGTGCTAGAGACCTGGAGAGTTTCGGCGGGAGGGAAGTCGCTGAGCAGTTCTTC
TRBD1	many	TRBV28	TRBJ2-7	CASGGISPGQGNEQYF	TGTGCCAGCGGAGGGATTAGCCCGGGACAGGGGAACGAGCAGTACTTC
TRBD2	few	TRBV7-3	TRBJ2-5	CASSLMAGVGETQYF	TGTGCCAGCAGCTTAATGGCGGGAGTAGGAGAGACCCAGTACTTC